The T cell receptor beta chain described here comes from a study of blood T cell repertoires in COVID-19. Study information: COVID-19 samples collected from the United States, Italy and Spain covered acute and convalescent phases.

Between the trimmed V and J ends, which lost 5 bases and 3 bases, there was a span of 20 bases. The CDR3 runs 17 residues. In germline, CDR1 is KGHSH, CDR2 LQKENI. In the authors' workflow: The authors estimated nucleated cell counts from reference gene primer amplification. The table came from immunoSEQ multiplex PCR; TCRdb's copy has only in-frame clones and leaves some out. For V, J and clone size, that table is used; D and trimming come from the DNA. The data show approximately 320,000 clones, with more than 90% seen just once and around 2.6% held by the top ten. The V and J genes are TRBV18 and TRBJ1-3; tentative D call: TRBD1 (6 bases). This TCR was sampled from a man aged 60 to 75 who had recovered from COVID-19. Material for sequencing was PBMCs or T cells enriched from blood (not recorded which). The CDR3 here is CASSADRLHSFGNTIYF. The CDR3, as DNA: TGTGCCAGCTCAGCTGACAGGCTCCATTCGTTTGGAAACACCATATATTTT.